The clone carrying this TCR beta chain showed up many times. Template material for amplifying TCR beta CDR3 regions consisted of RNA transcripts. HTBI primers were employed in a first-round RT-PCR of the TCR CDR3. TCRdb reprocessed the multiplex PCR reads via MiXCR and lists one record per CDR3 protein. The sample records some 550,000 distinct CDR3 sequences, approximately 16% being singletons. Ophthalmopathy cases met thresholds of Clinical Activity Score at least 3, NOSPECS grade at least 4 and duration under 3 months. On the basis of clinical symptoms, serum thyroxine and TRAb, thyroid ultrasound and orbital computed tomography, diagnoses were made. Extraction of PBMCs used 8 to 10 ml of fresh peripheral blood. This sample stems from a study of T cells in Graves' hyperthyroidism and ophthalmopathy. The V gene's germline CDR1 is MDHEN and CDR2 SYDVKM. Trimming removed 5 bases at V and 5 bases at J, with 18 bases between. The CDR3 is made up of 15 amino acids.

J is TRBJ2-5 and V is TRBV28, with D possibly TRBD2 on 7 matching bases. Sequencing input: blood. The receptor comes from a middle-aged woman with Graves' ophthalmopathy. CDR3 sequence: CASSTGLVGGETQYF. The CDR3 nucleotides are TGTGCCAGCAGTACCGGACTAGTAGGGGGGGAGACCCAGTACTTC.